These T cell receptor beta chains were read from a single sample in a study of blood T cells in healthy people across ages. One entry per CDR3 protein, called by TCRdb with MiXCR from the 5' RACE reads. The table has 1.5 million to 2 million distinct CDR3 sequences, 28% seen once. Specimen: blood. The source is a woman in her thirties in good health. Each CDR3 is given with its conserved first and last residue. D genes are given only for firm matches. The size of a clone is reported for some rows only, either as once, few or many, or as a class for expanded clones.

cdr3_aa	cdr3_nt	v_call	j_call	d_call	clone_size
CASSTLAGQEQFF	TGCGCCAGCAGCACCTTAGCGGGGCAAGAGCAGTTCTTC	TRBV5-1	TRBJ2-1	TRBD2	few
CSAPLEVGTDTQYF	TGCAGTGCTCCCCTAGAGGTGGGCACAGATACGCAGTATTTT	TRBV20-1	TRBJ2-3	.	few
CSASRQADFEKLFF	TGCAGTGCTTCCCGACAGGCAGATTTTGAAAAACTGTTTTTT	TRBV20-1	TRBJ1-4	.	.
CASSLPGLAGHNEQFF	TGTGCCAGCAGTTTACCGGGACTAGCGGGGCACAATGAGCAGTTCTTC	TRBV27	TRBJ2-1	TRBD2	.
CATSDPGQGARNEQFF	TGTGCCACCAGTGACCCGGGACAGGGGGCCAGAAATGAGCAGTTCTTC	TRBV24-1	TRBJ2-1	TRBD1	many
CASSSVREGLGEQYF	TGTGCCAGCAGTAGTGTGCGGGAGGGTTTAGGCGAGCAGTACTTC	TRBV28	TRBJ2-7	TRBD2	.
CSARAPPLAGGQVLSEQYF	TGCAGTGCTAGAGCCCCCCCACTAGCGGGGGGGCAAGTTCTATCCGAGCAGTACTTC	TRBV20-1	TRBJ2-7	TRBD2	.
CASSEQVWSGYTF	TGTGCCAGCAGTGAACAGGTCTGGAGTGGCTACACCTTC	TRBV6-2/TRBV6-3	TRBJ1-2	.	.
CASSLSREYNEQYF	TGTGCCAGCAGTTTGTCGCGGGAGTATAACGAGCAGTACTTC	TRBV27	TRBJ2-7	TRBD2	many
CSGVAGQPYNEQFF	TGCAGCGGTGTAGCGGGACAGCCTTACAATGAGCAGTTCTTC	TRBV29-1	TRBJ2-1	.	many
CASSLTGLQGEAFF	TGTGCCAGCAGTTTGACAGGTCTCCAGGGTGAAGCTTTCTTT	TRBV12-3/TRBV12-4	TRBJ1-1	.	many
CSARDQGASGRFGEQYF	TGCAGTGCTAGAGATCAGGGAGCTAGCGGGAGATTCGGCGAGCAGTACTTC	TRBV20-1	TRBJ2-7	TRBD2	.